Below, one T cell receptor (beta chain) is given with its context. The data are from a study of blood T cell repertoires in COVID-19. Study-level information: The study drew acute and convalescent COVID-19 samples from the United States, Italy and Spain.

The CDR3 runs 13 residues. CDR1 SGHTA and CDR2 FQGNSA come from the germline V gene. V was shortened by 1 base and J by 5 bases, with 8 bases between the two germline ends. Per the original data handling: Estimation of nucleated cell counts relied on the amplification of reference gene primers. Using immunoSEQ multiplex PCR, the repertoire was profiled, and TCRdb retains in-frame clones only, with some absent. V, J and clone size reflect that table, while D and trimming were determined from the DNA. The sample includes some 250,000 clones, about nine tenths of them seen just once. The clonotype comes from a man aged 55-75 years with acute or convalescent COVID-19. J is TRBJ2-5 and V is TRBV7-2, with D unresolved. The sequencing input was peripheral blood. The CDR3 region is CASSLGPWETQYF. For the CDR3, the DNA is TGTGCCAGCAGCTTAGGGCCCTGGGAGACCCAGTACTTC. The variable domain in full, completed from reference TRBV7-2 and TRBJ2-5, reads GAGVSQSPSNKVTEKGKDVELRCDPISGHTALYWYRQSLGQGLEFLIYFQGNSAPDKSGLPSDRFSAERTGGSVSTLTIQRTQQEDSAVYLCASSLGPWETQYFGPGTRLLVL.